This T cell receptor (beta chain) was documented in a study of regulatory T cells in long-lasting Graves disease (dated by TCRdb to 2020 to 2023). Study-wide context: Antithyroid drugs had been taken for less than 3 months by newly diagnosed Graves' disease patients. A total of about 35 samples underwent TCR sequencing, from roughly 13 patients with persistent Graves' disease and 20 patients with newly diagnosed Graves' disease. The study was conducted in China and was registered as a clinical trial. Peripheral blood TCR sequencing and RNA sequencing compared persistent Graves' disease patients with newly diagnosed Graves' disease patients. Here is what the overall study found, with its caveats: More public clonotypes were shared among persistent patients (approximately 3,000) than among newly diagnosed patients (roughly 1,000). Compared with newly diagnosed patients, persistent Graves' disease patients had lower TCR Shannon entropy and fewer highly expanded clones, which suggests clonal expansion. The study examined only peripheral blood because the primary lesion, thyroid tissue, could not be accessed. The small sample size was acknowledged by the authors as a limitation that may reduce accuracy. Preferential use of TRBV28, TRBJ1-2 and TRBJ2-5 was observed in persistent disease, whereas TRBV20-1 and TRBJ2-1 were favored in newly diagnosed disease. Only the TCR beta chain was sequenced and analyzed.

Receptor libraries were prepared by multiplex PCR. The listed sequencing device is Illumina HiSeq 4000. TCR beta libraries were built with iRepertoire HTBI primers and Arm-PCR amplification of CDR3 regions. PCR products were gel purified before sequencing. The original pipeline was this. Gene usage analysis of CDR3 amino acid clonotypes relied on the 60 to 65 TRBV and about 13 TRBJ segments identified across samples. COPE and FqMerger were used to merge the filtered high-quality paired reads into contigs. BLAST was used to align contigs to IMGT TRBV, TRBD and TRBJ reference genes, with CDR3 defined following IMGT. Highly expanded clones were defined as clonotypes with a frequency above 0.1%. Shannon entropy served as the measure of repertoire diversity, while the Gini coefficient captured V-J evenness. A clonotype found in more than one individual was treated as public. TCRdb redid the processing of the public reads, applying fastp at Q25 and MiXCR, and retained in-frame beta chains. Rows are combined by CDR3 protein, so each entry shows the most common genes and DNA. The V and J calls and clone size come from TCRdb's table, not from the authors' own analysis. Across this sample there are fewer than 400,000 distinct CDR3 sequences, with over 15% seen only once. The top ten clonotypes cover more than 30% of the sample.

The time point tag for this specimen amounts to: newly diagnosed GD, antithyroid drugs for less than 3 months. RNA was extracted from PBMCs in TRIzol for both TCR sequencing and RNA sequencing. Graves' disease was diagnosed according to American Thyroid Association guidelines. Patients for the study were recruited at an endocrinology department in Xi'an, China. Each patient gave 7 to 9.5 milliliters of peripheral blood, collected in an EDTA anticoagulant tube. Ficoll Paque Plus density gradient separation was used to isolate PBMCs, and no additional T cell sorting was done. An Agilent 2100 Bioanalyzer and agarose gel were used to assess RNA quality, and a NanoDrop 2000 was used to measure RNA concentration. Including cysteine and phenylalanine, the CDR3 has 22 amino acids. The only DNA kept is the CDR3, 66 bases in frame from the first base. V and J are trimmed by 0 bases and 1 base, and the gene matches miss 16 bases of the junction.

With respect to this clonotype: The clone's antigen remains unknown. Base qualities are not recorded, but no much larger clone differs from it by a single base.

The sequence is built from TRBV12-3 or TRBV12-4 and TRBJ2-2; TRBD2 aligns with 11 central bases. This clonotype was obtained from a female donor with Graves disease. Here the sequenced sample was peripheral blood mononuclear cells (PBMCs), taken at new diagnosis, from a patient treated with antithyroid drugs. DNA sequence: TGTGCCAGCAGTTTAGCCAAAATAAAGATTAGCGGGAGGGCCGAGAACACCGGGGAGCTGTTTTTT. Translated, this gives CASSLAKIKISGRAENTGELFF.